One sample yielded the 5 T cell receptor beta chains listed below, sequenced in a study of shared clonotypes between healthy human individuals. Produced via immunoSEQ multiplex PCR; TCRdb's table is partial and in-frame only. The sample holds roughly 490,000 clones, 79% seen once. The specimen was PBMCs. The receptors come from a woman in her thirties or forties in good health. Some clones in this sample may be carry-over from other donors' samples.

On this clone itself: This sample also contains other DNA sequences that code for the same CDR3. This chain connects TRBV30 to TRBJ2-3; D unresolved. Trimming pared 0 bases from V and 6 bases from J, leaving 7 bases between. The CDR3 runs 12 residues. Germline V gene data show CDR1 as GTSNPN and CDR2 as SVGIG (reference sequence). The CDR3 spells CAWSVLGDTQYF. The DNA for the CDR3 is TGTGCCTGGAGTGTACTGGGGGATACGCAGTATTTT.

This chain joins TRBV5-1 and TRBJ2-2; 8 bases are shared with TRBD2. The CDR3 sequence is 16 residues long. Germline V CDR1 and CDR2: SGHRS, YFSETQ. Trimming at V came to 0 bases and at J to 3 bases, leaving 4 bases not matched to a gene. CDR3 sequence reads: CASSLDGAGDTGELFF. As DNA, the CDR3 is TGCGCCAGCAGCTTGGATGGAGCGGGGGACACCGGGGAGCTGTTTTTT.

This chain connects TRBV5-1 to TRBJ2-5; the D call may be TRBD1 or TRBD2 (5 bases each). CDR3 size: 13 residues. Germline V gene sequence: CDR1 SGHRS, CDR2 YFSETQ. Trimming shortened V by 0 bases and J by 5 bases, and 8 bases separated the two germline ends. Here the CDR3 DNA reads TGCGCCAGCAGCTTGGCCTGGGGGGAGACCCAGTACTTC. Translation: CASSLAWGETQYF.

The chain is built from TRBV4-1 and TRBJ1-2; D gene ambiguous. Germline-derived CDR1 and CDR2 are MGHRA and YSYEKL. V was cut by 2 bases and J by 0 bases, with 7 bases left in between. This CDR3 is built from 14 residues. The CDR3, as DNA: TGCGCCAGCAGCCAATCGGCAGCTAACTATGGCTACACCTTC. Its translation: CASSQSAANYGYTF.

The V and J genes are TRBV19 and TRBJ1-2; 7 bases map to TRBD1. CDR1 is LNHDA, CDR2 SQIVND, per germline (reference sequence). V shed 6 bases and J 3 bases; nucleotides not matched to a gene: 10. CDR3 length equals 15 residues. CDR3 loop: CASSSPGQTYYGYTF. In DNA form, the CDR3 reads TGTGCCAGTAGCAGCCCGGGACAGACGTACTATGGCTACACCTTC. Based on the CDR3 plus reference TRBV19 and TRBJ1-2, the full variable domain is DGGITQSPKYLFRKEGQNVTLSCEQNLNHDAMYWYRQDPGQGLRLIYYSQIVNDFQKGDIAEGYSVSREKKESFPLTVTSAQKNPTAFYLCASSSPGQTYYGYTFGSGTRLTVV.